This T cell receptor (beta chain) was captured in a study of CD8+ T cells in alopecia areata. Study context: Treated patients received oral tofacitinib, 5 to 10 mg twice daily.

Study conclusions and caveats: Throughout tofacitinib, many expanded lesional clones continued to persist in scalp and blood.

Treatment reported: oral pan-JAK inhibitor, 5-10 mg twice daily. RNA was isolated and reverse transcribed to cDNA, the sequencing template. Profiling relied on immunoSEQ multiplex PCR, and the TCRdb table lists in-frame clones only, not all of them. The sample includes fewer than 250,000 clones, around 43% seen only once; the top ten take 2% to 3%. The germline V gene has CDR1 SGHRS and CDR2 YFSETQ. Trimming shortened V by 4 bases and J by 6 bases, and 15 bases separated the two germline ends. The CDR3 spans 14 residues. In the case of this clone: What it binds is unknown.

Source: CD4+ T cells sorted from blood, taken at approximately week 37, from a patient treated with tofacitinib. The chain carries TRBV5-1 and TRBJ2-3; D is unclear. This TCR was sampled from a human donor with alopecia areata. The CDR3 sequence: CASSPPSAADTQYF. As DNA, the CDR3 is TGCGCCAGCAGCCCTCCCTCAGCCGCTGATACGCAGTATTTT.